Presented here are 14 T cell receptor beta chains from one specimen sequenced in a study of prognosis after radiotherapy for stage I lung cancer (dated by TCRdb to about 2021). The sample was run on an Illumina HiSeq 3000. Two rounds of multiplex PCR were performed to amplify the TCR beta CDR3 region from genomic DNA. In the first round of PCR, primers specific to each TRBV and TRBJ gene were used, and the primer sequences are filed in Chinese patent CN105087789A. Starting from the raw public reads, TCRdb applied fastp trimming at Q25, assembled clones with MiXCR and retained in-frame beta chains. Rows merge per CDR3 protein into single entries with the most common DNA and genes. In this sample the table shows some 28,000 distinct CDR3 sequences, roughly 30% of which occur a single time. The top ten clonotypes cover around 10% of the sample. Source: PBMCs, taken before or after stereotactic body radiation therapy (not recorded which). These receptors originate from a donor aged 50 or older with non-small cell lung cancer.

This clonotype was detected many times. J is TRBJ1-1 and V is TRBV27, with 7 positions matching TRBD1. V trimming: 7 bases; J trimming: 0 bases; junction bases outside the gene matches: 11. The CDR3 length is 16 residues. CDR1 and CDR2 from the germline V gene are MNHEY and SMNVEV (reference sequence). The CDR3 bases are TGTGCCAGCAAGTCCGCAGGGCAGGGGGTGAACACTGAAGCTTTCTTT. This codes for CASKSAGQGVNTEAFF.

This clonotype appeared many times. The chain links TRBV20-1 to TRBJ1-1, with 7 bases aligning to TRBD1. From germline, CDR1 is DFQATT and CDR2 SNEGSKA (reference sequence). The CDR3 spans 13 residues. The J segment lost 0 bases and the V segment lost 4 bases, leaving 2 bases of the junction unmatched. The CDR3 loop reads CSATGGMNTEAFF. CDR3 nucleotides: TGCAGTGCTACAGGGGGAATGAACACTGAAGCTTTCTTT.

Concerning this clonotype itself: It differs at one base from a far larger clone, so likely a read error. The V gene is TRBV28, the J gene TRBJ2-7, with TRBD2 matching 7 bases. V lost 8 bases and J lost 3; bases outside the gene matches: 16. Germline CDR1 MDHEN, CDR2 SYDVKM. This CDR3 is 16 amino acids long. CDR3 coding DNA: TGTGCCAGCGGTGCCCTCCGTCGGGGAGGGGACTACGAGCAGTACTTC. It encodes CASGALRRGGDYEQYF.

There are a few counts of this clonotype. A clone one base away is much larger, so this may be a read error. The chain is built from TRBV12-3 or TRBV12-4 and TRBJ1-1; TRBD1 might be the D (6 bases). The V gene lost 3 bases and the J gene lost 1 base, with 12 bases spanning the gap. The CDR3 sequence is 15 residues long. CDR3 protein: CASSFFTGQNTEAFF. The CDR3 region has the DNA TGTGCCAGCAGTTTTTTTACAGGGCAGAACACTGAAGCTTTCTTT.

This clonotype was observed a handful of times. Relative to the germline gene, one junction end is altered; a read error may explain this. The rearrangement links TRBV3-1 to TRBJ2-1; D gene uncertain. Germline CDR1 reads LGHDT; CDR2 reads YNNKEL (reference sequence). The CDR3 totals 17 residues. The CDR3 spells CVSSQDRAPGAYNEQFF. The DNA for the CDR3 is TGTGTCAGCAGCCAAGACCGTGCCCCAGGCGCCTACAATGAGCAGTTCTTC.

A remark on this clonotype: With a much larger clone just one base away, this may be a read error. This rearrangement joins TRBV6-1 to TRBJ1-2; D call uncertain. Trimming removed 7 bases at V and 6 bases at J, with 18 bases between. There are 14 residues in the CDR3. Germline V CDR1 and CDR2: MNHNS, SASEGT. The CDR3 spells CASTRGSTGNGYTF. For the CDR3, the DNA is TGTGCCAGCACAAGAGGGTCGACGGGTAATGGCTACACCTTC.

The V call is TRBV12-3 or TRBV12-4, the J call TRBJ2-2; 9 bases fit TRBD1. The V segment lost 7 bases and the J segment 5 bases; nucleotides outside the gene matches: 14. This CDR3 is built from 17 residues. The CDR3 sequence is CASTRWTGAALTGELFF. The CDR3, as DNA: TGTGCCAGCACCCGATGGACAGGGGCCGCGTTGACCGGGGAGCTGTTTTTT.

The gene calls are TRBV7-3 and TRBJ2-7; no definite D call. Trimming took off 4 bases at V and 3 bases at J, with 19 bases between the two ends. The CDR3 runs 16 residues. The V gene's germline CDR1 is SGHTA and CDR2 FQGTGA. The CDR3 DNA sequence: TGTGCCAGCAGCTCCCCCAGCCTCATTTTGGACTACGAGCAGTACTTC. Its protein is CASSSPSLILDYEQYF.

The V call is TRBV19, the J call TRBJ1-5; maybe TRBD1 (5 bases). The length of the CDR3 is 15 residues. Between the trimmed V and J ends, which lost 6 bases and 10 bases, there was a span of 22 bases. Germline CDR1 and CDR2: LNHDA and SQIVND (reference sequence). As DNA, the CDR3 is TGTGCCAGTAGGCCGGGACGGCCTTATAGCAATCCCCAGCATTTT. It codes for CASRPGRPYSNPQHF.

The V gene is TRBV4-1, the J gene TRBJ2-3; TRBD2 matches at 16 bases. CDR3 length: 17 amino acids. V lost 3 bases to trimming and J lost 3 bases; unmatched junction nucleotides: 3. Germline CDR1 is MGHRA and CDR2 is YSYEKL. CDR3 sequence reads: CASSQGTSGRGTDTQYF. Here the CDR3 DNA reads TGCGCCAGCAGCCAGGGGACTAGCGGGAGGGGTACAGATACGCAGTATTTT.

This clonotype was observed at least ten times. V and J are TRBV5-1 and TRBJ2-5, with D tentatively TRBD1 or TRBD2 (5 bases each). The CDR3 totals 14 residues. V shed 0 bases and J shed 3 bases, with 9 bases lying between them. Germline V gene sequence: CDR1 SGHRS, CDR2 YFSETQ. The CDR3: CASSLDRGEETQYF. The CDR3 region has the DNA TGCGCCAGCAGCTTGGATAGGGGAGAAGAGACCCAGTACTTC.

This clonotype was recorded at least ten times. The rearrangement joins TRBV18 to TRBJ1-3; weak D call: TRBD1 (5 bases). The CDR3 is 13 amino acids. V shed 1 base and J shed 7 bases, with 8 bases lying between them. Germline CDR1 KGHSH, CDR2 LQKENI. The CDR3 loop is CASSPLEGNTIYF. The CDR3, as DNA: TGTGCCAGCTCACCACTCGAGGGGAACACCATATATTTT.

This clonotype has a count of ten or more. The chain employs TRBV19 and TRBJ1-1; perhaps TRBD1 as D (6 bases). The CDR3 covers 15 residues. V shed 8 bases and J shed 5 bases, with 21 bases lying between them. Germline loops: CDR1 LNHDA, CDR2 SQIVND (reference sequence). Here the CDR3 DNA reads TGTGCCAGTCAATCCAGCGGGGGCGTGATGACTGAAGCTTTCTTT. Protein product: CASQSSGGVMTEAFF. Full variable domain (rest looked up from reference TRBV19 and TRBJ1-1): DGGITQSPKYLFRKEGQNVTLSCEQNLNHDAMYWYRQDPGQGLRLIYYSQIVNDFQKGDIAEGYSVSREKKESFPLTVTSAQKNPTAFYLCASQSSGGVMTEAFFGQGTRLTVV.

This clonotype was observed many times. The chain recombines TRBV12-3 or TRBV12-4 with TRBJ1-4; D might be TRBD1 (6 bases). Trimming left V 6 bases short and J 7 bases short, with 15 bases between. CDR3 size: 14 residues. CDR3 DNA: TGTGCCAGCAGGCCAACAGGGTCGGGTGAAAAACTGTTTTTT. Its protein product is CASRPTGSGEKLFF.